Detailed here is one T cell receptor beta chain. These data are taken from a study of technical replicates of blood from several donors. V shed 1 base, J shed 2 bases, and the junction held 3 bases outside the gene matches. Germline V lookup: CDR1 SGHTA, CDR2 FQGTGA. The CDR3 is 16 amino acids. Sequencing was performed with immunoSEQ multiplex PCR; in TCRdb, only in-frame clones are kept and a portion is missing. The sample lists about 60,000 clones, 80% to 95% seen once, with roughly 4.2% in the top ten. V gene TRBV7-3 combines with J gene TRBJ2-2; TRBD1 aligns across 8 bases. This receptor was obtained from a human donor in good health. Some clones in this sample may be carry-over from other donors' samples. Sequenced sample: PBMCs. CDR3 region: CASSLIPGGNTGELFF. The CDR3 DNA sequence: TGTGCCAGCAGCTTAATCCCAGGGGGCAACACCGGGGAGCTGTTTTTT.